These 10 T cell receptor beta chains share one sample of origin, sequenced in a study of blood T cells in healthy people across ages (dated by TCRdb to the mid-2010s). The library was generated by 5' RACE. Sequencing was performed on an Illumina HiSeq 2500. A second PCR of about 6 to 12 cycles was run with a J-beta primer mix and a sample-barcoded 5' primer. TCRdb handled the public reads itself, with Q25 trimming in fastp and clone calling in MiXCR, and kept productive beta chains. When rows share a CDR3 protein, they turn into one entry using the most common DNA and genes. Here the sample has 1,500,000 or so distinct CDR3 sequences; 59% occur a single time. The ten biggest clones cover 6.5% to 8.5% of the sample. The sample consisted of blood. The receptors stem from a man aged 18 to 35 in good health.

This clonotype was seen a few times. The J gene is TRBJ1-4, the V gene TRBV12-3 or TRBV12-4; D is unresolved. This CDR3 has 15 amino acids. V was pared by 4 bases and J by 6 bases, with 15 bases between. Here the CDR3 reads CASSSPKEGDEKLFF. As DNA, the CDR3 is TGTGCCAGCAGTTCACCGAAGGAGGGTGATGAAAAACTGTTTTTT.

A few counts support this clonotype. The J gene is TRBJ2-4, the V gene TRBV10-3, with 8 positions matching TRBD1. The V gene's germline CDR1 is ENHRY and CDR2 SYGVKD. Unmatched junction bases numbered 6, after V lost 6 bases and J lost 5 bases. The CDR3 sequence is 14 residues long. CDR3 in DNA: TGTGCCATCAGCGCCCCAGGGGGCCAAAACATTCAGTACTTC. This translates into CAISAPGGQNIQYF.

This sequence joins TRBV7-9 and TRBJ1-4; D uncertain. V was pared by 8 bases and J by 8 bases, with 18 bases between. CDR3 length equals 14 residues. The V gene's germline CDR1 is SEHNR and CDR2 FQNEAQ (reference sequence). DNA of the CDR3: TGTGCCAGCGCACAAAAAGGGAAAGAGGAAAAACTGTTTTTT. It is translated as CASAQKGKEEKLFF.

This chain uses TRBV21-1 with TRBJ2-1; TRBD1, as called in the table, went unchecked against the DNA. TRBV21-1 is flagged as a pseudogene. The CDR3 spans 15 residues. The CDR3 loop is CASSTHGGSYNEQFF. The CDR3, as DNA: TGTGCCAGCAGCACTCACGGGGGGTCCTACAATGAGCAGTTCTTC.

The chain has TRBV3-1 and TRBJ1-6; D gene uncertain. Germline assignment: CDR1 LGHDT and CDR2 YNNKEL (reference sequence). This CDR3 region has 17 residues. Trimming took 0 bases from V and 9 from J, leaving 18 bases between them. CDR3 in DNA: TGTGCCAGCAGCCAAGATCCAACTAACCGATGGGGTTCACCCCTCCACTTT. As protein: CASSQDPTNRWGSPLHF.

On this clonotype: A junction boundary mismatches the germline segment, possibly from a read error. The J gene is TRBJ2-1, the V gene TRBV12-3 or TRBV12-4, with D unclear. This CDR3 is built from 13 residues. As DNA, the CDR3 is TGTGCCCGCAGCCCTTATCTTGGGGATGAGCAGTTCTTC. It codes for CARSPYLGDEQFF.

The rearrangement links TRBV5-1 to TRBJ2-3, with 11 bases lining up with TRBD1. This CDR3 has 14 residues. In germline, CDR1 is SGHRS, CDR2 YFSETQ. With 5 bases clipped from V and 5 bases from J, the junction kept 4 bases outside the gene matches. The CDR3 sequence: CASRRTGGGDTQYF. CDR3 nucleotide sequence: TGCGCCAGCAGAAGGACAGGGGGCGGAGATACGCAGTATTTT. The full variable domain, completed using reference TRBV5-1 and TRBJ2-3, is KAGVTQTPRYLIKTRGQQVTLSCSPISGHRSVSWYQQTPGQGLQFLFEYFSETQRNKGNFPGRFSGRQFSNSRSEMNVSTLELGDSALYLCASRRTGGGDTQYFGPGTRLTVL.

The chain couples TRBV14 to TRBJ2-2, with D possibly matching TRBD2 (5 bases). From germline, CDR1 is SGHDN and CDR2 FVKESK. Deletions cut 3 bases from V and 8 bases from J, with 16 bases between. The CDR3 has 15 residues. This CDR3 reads CASSHRLRRAGELFF. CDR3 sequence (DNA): TGTGCCAGCAGCCATCGACTACGACGGGCGGGGGAGCTGTTTTTT.

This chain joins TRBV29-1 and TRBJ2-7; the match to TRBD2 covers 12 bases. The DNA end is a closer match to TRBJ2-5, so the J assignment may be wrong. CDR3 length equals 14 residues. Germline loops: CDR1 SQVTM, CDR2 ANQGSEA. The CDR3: CSVRPGLAGETQYF. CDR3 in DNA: TGCAGCGTGCGACCGGGACTAGCGGGAGAGACCCAGTACTTC.

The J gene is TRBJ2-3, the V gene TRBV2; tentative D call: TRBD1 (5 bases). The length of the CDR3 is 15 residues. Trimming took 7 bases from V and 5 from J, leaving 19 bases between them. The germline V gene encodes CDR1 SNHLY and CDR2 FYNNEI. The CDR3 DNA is TGTGCCAGCAACCCCGGGCGGCGAAGGGGAGATACGCAGTATTTT. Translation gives CASNPGRRRGDTQYF.